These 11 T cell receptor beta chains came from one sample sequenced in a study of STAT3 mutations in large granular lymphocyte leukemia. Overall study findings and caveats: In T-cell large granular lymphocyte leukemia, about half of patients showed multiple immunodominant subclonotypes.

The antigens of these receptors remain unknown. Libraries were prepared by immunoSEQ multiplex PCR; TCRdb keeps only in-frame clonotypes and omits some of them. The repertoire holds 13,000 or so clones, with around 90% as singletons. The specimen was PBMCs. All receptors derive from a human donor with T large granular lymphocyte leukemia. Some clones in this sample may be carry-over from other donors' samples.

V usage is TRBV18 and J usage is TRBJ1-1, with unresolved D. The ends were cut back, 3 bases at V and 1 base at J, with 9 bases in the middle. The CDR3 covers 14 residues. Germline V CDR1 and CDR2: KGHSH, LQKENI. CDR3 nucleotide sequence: TGTGCCAGCTCACCCCAAGGACCGAACACTGAAGCTTTCTTT. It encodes CASSPQGPNTEAFF.

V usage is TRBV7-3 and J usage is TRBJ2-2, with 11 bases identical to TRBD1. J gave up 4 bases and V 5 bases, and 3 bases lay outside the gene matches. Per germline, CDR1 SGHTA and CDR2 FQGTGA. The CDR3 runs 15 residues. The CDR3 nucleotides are TGTGCCAGCAGCGGACAGGGGGCGGGCACCGGGGAGCTGTTTTTT. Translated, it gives CASSGQGAGTGELFF. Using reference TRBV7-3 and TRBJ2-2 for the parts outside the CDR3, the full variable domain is GAGVSQTPSNKVTEKGKYVELRCDPISGHTALYWYRQSLGQGPEFLIYFQGTGAADDSGLPNDRFFAVRPEGSVSTLKIQRTERGDSAVYLCASSGQGAGTGELFFGEGSRLTVL.

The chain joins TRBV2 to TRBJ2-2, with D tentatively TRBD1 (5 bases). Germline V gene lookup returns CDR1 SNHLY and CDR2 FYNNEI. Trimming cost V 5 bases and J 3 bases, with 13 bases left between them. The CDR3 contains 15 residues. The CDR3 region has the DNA TGTGCCAGCAGTATTGGGGCGCCGTACACCGGGGAGCTGTTTTTT. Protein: CASSIGAPYTGELFF.

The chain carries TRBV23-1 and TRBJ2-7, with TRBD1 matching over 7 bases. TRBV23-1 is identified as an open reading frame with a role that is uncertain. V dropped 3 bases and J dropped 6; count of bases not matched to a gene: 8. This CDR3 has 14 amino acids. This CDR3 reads CASSHPRQGCEQYV. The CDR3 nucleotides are TGCGCCAGCAGTCACCCCAGACAGGGTTGCGAGCAGTACGTC.

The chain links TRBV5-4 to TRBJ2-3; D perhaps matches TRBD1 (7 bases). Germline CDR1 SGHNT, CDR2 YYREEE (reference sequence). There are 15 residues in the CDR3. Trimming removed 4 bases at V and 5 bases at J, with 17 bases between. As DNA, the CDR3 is TGTGCCAGCAGCCCTAGACAGGGACTGGGAGATACGCAGTATTTT. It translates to CASSPRQGLGDTQYF.

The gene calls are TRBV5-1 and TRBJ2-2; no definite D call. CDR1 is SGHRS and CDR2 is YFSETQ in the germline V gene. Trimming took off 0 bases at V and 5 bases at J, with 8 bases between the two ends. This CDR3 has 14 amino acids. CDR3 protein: CASSLESATGELFF. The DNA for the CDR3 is TGCGCCAGCAGCTTGGAGTCAGCAACCGGGGAGCTGTTTTTT.

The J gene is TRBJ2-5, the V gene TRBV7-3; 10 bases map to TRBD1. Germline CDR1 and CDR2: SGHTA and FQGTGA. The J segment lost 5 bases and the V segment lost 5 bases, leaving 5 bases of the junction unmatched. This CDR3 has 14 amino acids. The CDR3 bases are TGTGCCAGCAGCATGACAGGGGGCGGGGAGACCCAGTACTTC. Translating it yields CASSMTGGGETQYF.

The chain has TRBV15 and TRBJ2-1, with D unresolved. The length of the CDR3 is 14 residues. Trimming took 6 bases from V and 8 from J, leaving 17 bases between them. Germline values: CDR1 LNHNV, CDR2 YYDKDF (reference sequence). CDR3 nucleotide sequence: TGTGCCACCAGAGGAACCGCTGGGGTTGATGAGCAGTTCTTC. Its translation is CATRGTAGVDEQFF.

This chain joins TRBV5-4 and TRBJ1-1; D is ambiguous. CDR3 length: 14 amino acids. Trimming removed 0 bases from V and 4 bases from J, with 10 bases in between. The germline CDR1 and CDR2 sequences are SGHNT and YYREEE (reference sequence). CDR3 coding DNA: TGTGCCAGCAGCTTGGCCCCAGCCTCCACTGAAGCTTTCTTT. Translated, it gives CASSLAPASTEAFF. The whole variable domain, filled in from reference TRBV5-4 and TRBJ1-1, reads ETGVTQSPTHLIKTRGQQVTLRCSSQSGHNTVSWYQQALGQGPQFIFQYYREEENGRGNFPPRFSGLQFPNYSSELNVNALELDDSALYLCASSLAPASTEAFFGQGTRLTVV.

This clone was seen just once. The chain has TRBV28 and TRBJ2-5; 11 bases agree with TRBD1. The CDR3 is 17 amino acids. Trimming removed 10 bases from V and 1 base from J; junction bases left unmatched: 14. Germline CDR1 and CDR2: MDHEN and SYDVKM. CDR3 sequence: CATARDRGIWTQETQYF. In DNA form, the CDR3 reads TGTGCCACCGCCCGGGACAGGGGGATTTGGACCCAAGAGACCCAGTACTTC. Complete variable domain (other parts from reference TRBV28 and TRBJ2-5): DVKVTQSSRYLVKRTGEKVFLECVQDMDHENMFWYRQDPGLGLRLIYFSYDVKMKEKGDIPEGYSVSREKKERFSLILESASTNQTSMYLCATARDRGIWTQETQYFGPGTRLLVL.

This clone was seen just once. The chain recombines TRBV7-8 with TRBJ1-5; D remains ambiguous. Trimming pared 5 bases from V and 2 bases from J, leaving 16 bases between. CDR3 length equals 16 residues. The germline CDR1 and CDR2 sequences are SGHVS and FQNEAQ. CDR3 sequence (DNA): TGTGCCAGCAGCCCCGGGTCCCAGAGGGGCAATCAGCCCCAGCATTTT. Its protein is CASSPGSQRGNQPQHF.